This TCR beta chain was identified in a study of shared clonotypes between healthy human individuals. Whole-study findings and limits: Naive subsets generally had larger estimated richness than memory subsets.

TCRdb's table, derived via immunoSEQ multiplex PCR, lists solely in-frame clones and lacks some. There are around 2,000,000 clones in the sample; roughly 95% occur only once, and around 1% lies in the top ten. V gave up 4 bases and J gave up 5 bases; unmatched junction bases: 12. The CDR3 covers 17 residues. CDR1 is SGHAT, CDR2 FQDESV, per germline (reference sequence). Worth noting for this clone: Its antigen is unknown.

The naive CD8 fraction comprised CD45RO-negative cells positively selected for CCR7 and excluded terminally differentiated effector memory CD45RA+ cells. All donors qualified as healthy HIV-negative adults and had experienced no recent acute infections or vaccinations. This sequence was found in a man between 18 and 35 years old in good health. Material: naive CD8+ T cells sorted from blood. The chain joins TRBV11-1 to TRBJ1-5, with 9 bases fitting TRBD1. The CDR3 DNA follows: TGTGCCAGCAGCTACTCGAGATGGGACAGGGATTATCAGCCCCAGCATTTT. This sequence encodes CASSYSRWDRDYQPQHF.